Listed here are 32 T cell receptor beta chains from one sample, sequenced in a study of T cells in Graves' hyperthyroidism and ophthalmopathy. Amplification of TCR beta CDR3 regions was performed using RNA transcripts as template. A set of HTBI primers served as the primers for a first-round RT-PCR of the TCR CDR3. TCRdb re-analysed the multiplex PCR reads in MiXCR, keeping a single row per CDR3 protein. In the table there are approximately 620,000 distinct CDR3 sequences, about 14% of which are singletons. Sequencing input: blood. Receptors were obtained from a woman in her 30s with Graves' hyperthyroidism that later progressed to Graves' ophthalmopathy.

V usage is TRBV4-1 and J usage is TRBJ1-2, with 8 bases fitting TRBD1. CDR1 and CDR2 from the germline V gene are MGHRA and YSYEKL. V lost 1 base, J lost 3 bases, and 4 bases stayed unmatched. CDR3 length equals 15 residues. CDR3 loop: CASSQAGTGDYGYTF. The CDR3 coding sequence is TGCGCCAGCAGCCAAGCCGGGACAGGCGACTATGGCTACACCTTC.

This clonotype was seen ten or more times. The chain uses TRBV7-2 and TRBJ2-7, with TRBD2 identical over 9 bases. Trimming removed 2 bases from V and 2 bases from J; junction bases left unmatched: 13. CDR1 is SGHTA, CDR2 FQGNSA, per germline. The CDR3 contains 18 residues. Here the CDR3 reads CASSLYVAGTSIAYEQYF. Here the CDR3 DNA reads TGTGCCAGCAGCTTATACGTAGCCGGGACTAGCATCGCCTACGAGCAGTACTTC.

This clonotype was counted only a few times. V and J are TRBV27 and TRBJ1-1; D is unclear. The CDR3 runs 11 residues. The germline CDR1 and CDR2 sequences are MNHEY and SMNVEV (reference sequence). Trimming took off 4 bases at V and 14 bases at J, with 14 bases between the two ends. The DNA for the CDR3 is TGTGCCAGCAGTTCCCCCACCGATTCGTTCTTT. It is translated as CASSSPTDSFF.

A note on this clonotype: One junction end does not reproduce the germline sequence, and a read error may be involved. The chain couples TRBV7-9 to TRBJ1-1, with 8 bases matching TRBD1. The CDR3 sequence is 18 residues long. The germline gives CDR1 SEHNR, CDR2 FQNEAQ (reference sequence). This CDR3 reads CASSLRQGYRMAVTKAFF. In DNA form, the CDR3 reads TGTGCCAGCAGCTTAAGACAGGGGTACAGAATGGCGGTCACTAAAGCTTTCTTT.

This clonotype appeared many times. V is TRBV28 and J is TRBJ2-1; 8 positions agree with TRBD2. Germline V CDR1 and CDR2: MDHEN, SYDVKM. V shed 6 bases and J 0 bases; nucleotides not matched to a gene: 10. The CDR3 is 17 residues long. The CDR3: CASRRGLAQSSYNEQFF. In nucleotides, the CDR3 is TGTGCCAGCAGACGTGGACTAGCCCAGAGCTCCTACAATGAGCAGTTCTTC.

This clonotype was seen at least ten times. The CDR3 region has the DNA TGTGCTGTCTCCGGGACTAGCTATGGTGAGCAGTTCTTC. It translates to CAVSGTSYGEQFF. The V gene is TRBV7-7, the J gene TRBJ2-1; 9 bases fit TRBD2. The CDR3 is made up of 13 amino acids. From germline, CDR1 is SSHAT and CDR2 FNYEAQ (reference sequence).

This clonotype came up many times. The chain uses TRBV6-5 and TRBJ1-6; D unresolved. V dropped 0 bases and J dropped 13 bases, with 7 bases sitting between them. The germline CDR1 and CDR2 sequences are MNHEY and SVGAGI. This CDR3 spans 12 amino acids. The CDR3 is CASSYSRTPLHF. In nucleotides, the CDR3 is TGTGCCAGCAGTTACTCAAGGACGCCCCTCCACTTT.

The chain recombines TRBV27 with TRBJ1-6; D is possibly TRBD1 (5 bases). Trimming stripped 5 bases from V and 0 bases from J, with 14 bases between. Germline CDR1 is MNHEY and CDR2 is SMNVEV (reference sequence). The CDR3 is 17 amino acids. As DNA, the CDR3 is TGTGCCAGCAGTGACAGTTCTCCAAGCTCCTATAATTCACCCCTCCACTTT. Protein: CASSDSSPSSYNSPLHF.

As to this clonotype: This may stem from a read error, because a much larger clone lies one nucleotide away. Since no conserved phenylalanine or tryptophan closes the CDR3, a read error is the likely cause. The gene calls are TRBV18 and TRBJ1-3; 10 bases fit TRBD1. This CDR3 is built from 15 residues. J gave up 4 bases and V 3 bases, and 3 bases lay outside the gene matches. From germline, CDR1 is KGHSH and CDR2 LQKENI. CDR3: CASSPDRGPGNTIYL. The CDR3 DNA reads TGTGCCAGCTCACCTGACAGGGGGCCCGGAAACACCATATATCTT.

This clonotype was counted ten times or more. The chain joins TRBV5-6 to TRBJ2-3; a weak D match, TRBD1 (6 bases). V was shortened by 5 bases and J by 5 bases, with 15 bases between the two germline ends. The CDR3 sequence is 14 residues long. Germline assignment: CDR1 SGHDT and CDR2 YYEEEE. CDR3 amino acids: CASRTGLNGDTQYF. The DNA for the CDR3 is TGTGCCAGCAGAACAGGGTTGAATGGAGATACGCAGTATTTT.

In its sample, this clonotype was seen many times. The chain employs TRBV15 and TRBJ1-6; D unresolved. The CDR3 length is 16 residues. CDR1 is LNHNV, CDR2 YYDKDF, per germline (reference sequence). Trimming removed 3 bases from V and 0 bases from J, with 9 bases in between. CDR3 DNA: TGTGCCACCAGCAGGGAAGGGTTCTCCTATAATTCACCCCTCCACTTT. Translated, it gives CATSREGFSYNSPLHF.

This clonotype was counted a few times. The chain links TRBV28 to TRBJ1-2; TRBD1 might be the D (6 bases). Per the germline V gene, CDR1 is MDHEN and CDR2 is SYDVKM. V was pared by 11 bases and J by 8 bases, with 21 bases between. The CDR3 contains 13 residues. The CDR3 nucleotides read TGTGCCGGAAAGGGGGGGACTTTACTCGGCTACACCTTC. Protein sequence: CAGKGGTLLGYTF.

The rearrangement links TRBV5-6 to TRBJ2-7; a weak D match, TRBD1 (6 bases). Trimming shortened V by 0 bases and J by 5 bases, and 18 bases separated the two germline ends. CDR1 and CDR2 from the germline V gene are SGHDT and YYEEEE. This CDR3 has 16 amino acids. This CDR3 is CASSLEGDRKRHEQYF. CDR3 bases: TGTGCCAGCAGCTTGGAGGGGGATAGGAAGCGTCACGAGCAGTACTTC.

This clonotype was found many times. The rearrangement links TRBV11-3 to TRBJ2-5; D possibly corresponds to TRBD1 (6 bases). This CDR3 spans 14 amino acids. Germline V lookup: CDR1 SGHNT, CDR2 YENEEA. Trimming took 5 bases from V and 6 from J, leaving 16 bases between them. The CDR3 loop is CASSQGPQGQTQYF. The DNA for the CDR3 is TGTGCCAGCAGCCAAGGACCACAGGGACAGACCCAGTACTTC.

This clonotype showed up many times. V usage is TRBV12-3 or TRBV12-4 and J usage is TRBJ1-6; tentative D call: TRBD1 (6 bases). V was pared by 5 bases and J by 9 bases, with 14 bases between. The CDR3 length is 14 residues. The CDR3 loop is CASSQGLGGSPLHF. In DNA, the CDR3 is TGTGCCAGCAGTCAGGGGCTCGGTGGTTCACCCCTCCACTTT.

This clonotype was counted at least ten times. The chain is built from TRBV28 and TRBJ2-7; D is perhaps TRBD1 or TRBD2 (5 bases each). V shed 3 bases and J shed 2 bases, with 17 bases lying between them. Germline V gene sequence: CDR1 MDHEN, CDR2 SYDVKM. CDR3 size: 16 residues. CDR3 sequence: CASSFAPGPITYEQYF. The CDR3 nucleotides are TGTGCCAGCAGTTTCGCACCGGGACCAATCACCTACGAGCAGTACTTC.

There are many counts of this clonotype. The chain links TRBV12-3 or TRBV12-4 to TRBJ1-1; D is unresolved. This CDR3 region has 13 residues. Deletions cut 3 bases from V and 1 base from J, with 6 bases between. The CDR3 loop is CASSFFSNTEAFF. DNA of the CDR3: TGTGCCAGCAGTTTCTTCTCGAACACTGAAGCTTTCTTT.

This clonotype was recorded at least ten times. The rearrangement joins TRBV14 to TRBJ2-5; maybe TRBD1 (5 bases). V shed 1 base and J shed 2 bases, with 8 bases lying between them. Per germline, CDR1 SGHDN and CDR2 FVKESK. This CDR3 has 14 residues. For the CDR3, the DNA is TGTGCCAGCAGCCAAGTCGACAGTCAAGAGACCCAGTACTTC. This sequence encodes CASSQVDSQETQYF. Full variable domain (missing parts from reference TRBV14 and TRBJ2-5): EAGVTQFPSHSVIEKGQTVTLRCDPISGHDNLYWYRRVMGKEIKFLLHFVKESKQDESGMPNNRFLAERTGGTYSTLKVQPAELEDSGVYFCASSQVDSQETQYFGPGTRLLVL.

This clonotype was recorded many times. The chain combines TRBV2 with TRBJ1-5, with a weak D call TRBD1 (5 bases). Germline V lookup: CDR1 SNHLY, CDR2 FYNNEI. Trimming took off 5 bases at V and 3 bases at J, with 11 bases between the two ends. The CDR3 has 14 amino acids. The CDR3 bases are TGTGCCAGCAGTTATGGGGCCACCAATCAGCCCCAGCATTTT. Translating it yields CASSYGATNQPQHF.

This clonotype was seen repeatedly, ten times or more. V usage is TRBV12-3 or TRBV12-4 and J usage is TRBJ1-5; D possibly corresponds to TRBD1 (5 bases). The CDR3 loop spans 14 amino acids. V lost 4 bases and J 7 bases, leaving 14 bases between the germline ends. In DNA, the CDR3 is TGTGCCAGCAGTTCGGGGCAGGGAAGCCAGCCCCAGCATTTT. Protein sequence: CASSSGQGSQPQHF.

This clonotype was seen just once. Since a much larger clone is just one base distant, this may be a read error. This chain connects TRBV7-2 to TRBJ2-7; TRBD1 matches 8 bases. The CDR3 spans 14 residues. Germline V gives CDR1 SGHTA, CDR2 FQGNSA. The CDR3 coding sequence is TGTGCCAGCAGCTCCTACGACGACAGGGGCGAGCAGTGCTTC. It yields the protein CASSSYDDRGEQCF.

This clonotype was recorded at least ten times. The chain couples TRBV2 to TRBJ2-5; 9 nucleotides match TRBD2. V lost 2 bases and J lost 2; bases outside the gene matches: 3. The CDR3 runs to 15 residues. Germline V CDR1 and CDR2: SNHLY, FYNNEI. The CDR3 DNA follows: TGTGCCAGCAGTGAATCTAGCGGGGTACAAGAGACCCAGTACTTC. Protein sequence: CASSESSGVQETQYF.

The rearrangement joins TRBV20-1 to TRBJ2-5; weak D call: TRBD1 (5 bases). Per germline, CDR1 DFQATT and CDR2 SNEGSKA (reference sequence). With 4 bases removed from V and 4 bases from J, the gap between germline ends came to 10 bases. This CDR3 has 12 amino acids. The CDR3 region has the DNA TGCAGTGCTACGGACATCTCAGAGACCCAGTACTTC. Its translation is CSATDISETQYF.

Concerning this clonotype itself: The conserved final phenylalanine or tryptophan is absent from the CDR3, which likely points to a read error. The chain is built from TRBV5-1 and TRBJ2-5; 9 bases map to TRBD1. V shed 4 bases and J 1 base; nucleotides not matched to a gene: 2. CDR3 length equals 14 residues. Germline lookup yields CDR1 SGHRS and CDR2 YFSETQ. The CDR3, as DNA: TGCGCCAGCAGCCCGGGACAGGGCCAAGAGACCCAGTACTCC. This translates into CASSPGQGQETQYS.

The rearrangement joins TRBV20-1 to TRBJ2-6; a possible D gene is TRBD1 (5 bases). The V and J ends lost 5 bases and 0 bases respectively, with 11 bases between them. Germline V gives CDR1 DFQATT, CDR2 SNEGSKA (reference sequence). This CDR3 region has 15 residues. Here the CDR3 DNA reads TGCAGTGCTTGGGCAGGGTCCTCTGGGGCCAACGTCCTGACTTTC. Its protein is CSAWAGSSGANVLTF.

This clonotype was counted at least ten times. The chain couples TRBV5-1 to TRBJ2-1; D may be TRBD2 (5 bases). Germline V gene lookup returns CDR1 SGHRS and CDR2 YFSETQ. The ends were cut back, 1 base at V and 5 bases at J, with 13 bases in the middle. CDR3 size: 15 residues. The CDR3 loop is CASSLPGKGDNEQFF. CDR3 sequence (DNA): TGCGCCAGCAGCTTGCCGGGGAAAGGAGACAATGAGCAGTTCTTC. The variable domain in full, completed from reference TRBV5-1 and TRBJ2-1, reads KAGVTQTPRYLIKTRGQQVTLSCSPISGHRSVSWYQQTPGQGLQFLFEYFSETQRNKGNFPGRFSGRQFSNSRSEMNVSTLELGDSALYLCASSLPGKGDNEQFFGPGTRLTVL.

This clonotype was detected ten times or more. The chain carries TRBV6-1 and TRBJ2-7; 9 bases agree with TRBD2. Germline CDR1 reads MNHNS; CDR2 reads SASEGT. Trimming removed 8 bases from V and 3 bases from J; junction bases left unmatched: 11. The CDR3 spans 15 residues. CDR3 coding DNA: TGTGCCAGCTCCCAAGCGGGAGGACCCGTCTACGAGCAGTACTTC. Translation gives CASSQAGGPVYEQYF.

This chain uses TRBV11-2 with TRBJ1-5, with a possible D match to TRBD1 (5 bases). Trimming cost V 1 base and J 6 bases, with 7 bases left between them. The CDR3 has 13 residues. CDR1 SGHAT and CDR2 FQNNGV come from the germline V gene. The CDR3 region has the DNA TGTGCCAGCAGCTTAGCGAGGGGTCAGCCCCAGCATTTT. Its protein is CASSLARGQPQHF.

This clonotype appeared many times. The rearrangement uses TRBV19 and TRBJ2-6, with 10 bases fitting TRBD2. Germline V gives CDR1 LNHDA, CDR2 SQIVND (reference sequence). This CDR3 contains 16 residues. After removal of 7 bases from V and 3 bases from J, the junction contained 6 bases not matched to a gene. CDR3 DNA: TGTGCCAGTAATCCCCTAGCGGGAGTTGGGGCCAACGTCCTGACTTTC. Its translation is CASNPLAGVGANVLTF.

This clonotype appeared many times. The genes are TRBV7-8 and TRBJ1-1; TRBD1 matches 8 bases. After removal of 3 bases from V and 0 bases from J, the junction contained 3 bases not matched to a gene. Germline assignment: CDR1 SGHVS and CDR2 FQNEAQ. CDR3 length equals 15 residues. The CDR3 sequence is CASSFRQGLNTEAFF. The CDR3 nucleotides are TGTGCCAGCAGCTTTCGACAGGGGTTGAACACTGAAGCTTTCTTT.

The sample holds many counts of this clonotype. The chain uses TRBV7-3 and TRBJ2-3, with D possibly matching TRBD2 (5 bases). V was pared by 0 bases and J by 4 bases, with 14 bases between. This CDR3 is 16 amino acids long. Germline V lookup: CDR1 SGHTA, CDR2 FQGTGA. The chain's CDR3 is CASSLTVGVAADTQYF. CDR3 coding DNA: TGTGCCAGCAGCTTAACCGTCGGGGTAGCCGCAGATACGCAGTATTTT.

This clonotype has at least ten counts. This rearrangement joins TRBV27 to TRBJ2-2; TRBD2 agrees at 11 bases. The J segment lost 4 bases and the V segment lost 6 bases, leaving 4 bases of the junction unmatched. The germline V gene encodes CDR1 MNHEY and CDR2 SMNVEV (reference sequence). This CDR3 is 15 amino acids long. The chain's CDR3 is CASSRLAGSTGELFF. DNA of the CDR3: TGTGCCAGCAGCCGACTAGCGGGAAGCACCGGGGAGCTGTTTTTT.